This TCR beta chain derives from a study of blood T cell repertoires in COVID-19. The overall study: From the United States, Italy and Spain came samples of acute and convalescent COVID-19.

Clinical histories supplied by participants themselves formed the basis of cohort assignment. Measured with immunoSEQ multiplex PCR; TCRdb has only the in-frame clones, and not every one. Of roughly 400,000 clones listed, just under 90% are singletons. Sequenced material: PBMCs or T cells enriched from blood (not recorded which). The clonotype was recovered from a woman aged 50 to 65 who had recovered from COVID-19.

As DNA, the CDR3 is TGCGCCAGCAGCTTAATTAGCTATGAGACCCAGTACTTC. It yields the protein CASSLISYETQYF. The rearrangement uses TRBV5-1 and TRBJ2-5; D call uncertain. The V and J ends lost 2 bases and 5 bases respectively, with 10 bases between them. Germline V gene lookup returns CDR1 SGHRS and CDR2 YFSETQ. The CDR3 length is 13 residues.